This T cell receptor beta chain was found in a study of blood T cell repertoires in COVID-19. Looking at the study overall: Samples came from the United States, Italy and Spain, spanning acute and convalescent COVID-19. Sources were T cells, B-cell-depleted T cells, or PBMCs; the material itself was cDNA or gDNA.

Germline V lookup: CDR1 MNHEY, CDR2 SVGEGT. The CDR3 sequence is 15 residues long. V gave up 0 bases and J gave up 2 bases; unmatched junction bases: 3. In the original processing: Counts of nucleated cells, estimated from reference gene primer amplification, were obtained. Clones were sequenced by immunoSEQ multiplex PCR, and TCRdb holds only the in-frame ones, with some missing. V and J calls and clone size follow that table, whereas D and trimming were derived from the DNA. This table has roughly 150,000 clones, roughly 77% appearing once. The receptor comes from a man in his sixties with acute or convalescent COVID-19. The sequenced sample consisted of peripheral blood. V and J are TRBV6-2 or TRBV6-3 and TRBJ2-7; 8 bases fit TRBD2. CDR3 sequence reads: CASSYSSGGTYEQYF. CDR3 bases: TGTGCCAGCAGTTACTCTTCGGGAGGGACCTACGAGCAGTACTTC.